Listed below are T cell receptor beta chains from one sample, sequenced in a study of cytomegalovirus exposure and HLA in healthy donors. The data were produced by immunoSEQ multiplex PCR, yet TCRdb's version contains in-frame clones alone and is incomplete. The data show 150,000 to 200,000 clones, about 96% seen once. The sequencing sample was made of PBMCs. Receptors were obtained from a woman younger than 35 in good health and CMV-seronegative. Each CDR3 is given with its conserved first and last residue.

J gene,V gene,CDR3 protein
TRBJ2-3,TRBV6-6,CASIVTDTQYF
TRBJ2-5,TRBV4-3,CASSQDLAGPQETQYF
TRBJ2-3,TRBV9,CASSVEGRQGSDTQYF
TRBJ2-3,TRBV7-2,CASSHFTDTQYF
TRBJ1-4,TRBV7-8,CASSLESGINEKLFF
TRBJ2-3,TRBV6-1,CASSEVQGEADTQYF
TRBJ2-2,TRBV9,CASSARDGELFF
TRBJ1-3,TRBV7-6,CASSRGHGAGNTIYF
TRBJ2-5,TRBV5-1,CASSGGLRETQYF
TRBJ2-1,TRBV9,CASSVVVSNEQFF
TRBJ1-2,TRBV13,CASSLTPLGAGGDGYTF
TRBJ2-7,TRBV18,CASSPSPGSSYEQYF
TRBJ1-1,TRBV4-3,CASSQLQGAEAFF
TRBJ1-1,TRBV29-1,CSFIVYSPTEAFF
TRBJ1-1,TRBV13,CASSLTGVGTEAFF
TRBJ1-3,TRBV7-2,CASSLESASSGNTIYF
TRBJ2-5,TRBV5-4,CASSPGRETQYF
TRBJ1-3,TRBV7-6,CASSLKTGHSGNTIYF
TRBJ1-1,TRBV5-1,CASSLVWDSTSNTEAFF
TRBJ2-5,TRBV18,CASSPPGLAGLMAKRETQYF
TRBJ1-3,TRBV2,CASTVQALSGNTIYF
TRBJ2-7,TRBV6-1,CASSLGQSYEQYF
TRBJ1-1,TRBV20-1,CSVPGGRAFF
TRBJ2-2,TRBV10-1,CASSKLDRGTGELFF
TRBJ2-7,TRBV19,CASSTGLAPFSYEQYF
TRBJ2-1,TRBV13,CASSFLTSPLPNNEQFF
TRBJ2-5,TRBV30,CASLGGWETQYF
TRBJ1-4,TRBV7-9,CASSRDRENEKLFF
TRBJ1-1,TRBV19,CASTKDRRDTEAFF
TRBJ1-4,TRBV30,CACETGQAIEKLFF
TRBJ2-2,TRBV11-2,CASSLDLVSGELFF
TRBJ1-1,TRBV7-9,CASSLVVPTGVAFF
TRBJ2-1,TRBV5-4,CASSSKTGDEQFF
TRBJ2-1,TRBV25-1,CASSDMDSSYNEQFF
TRBJ2-7,TRBV29-1,CSASGTNAYEQYF
TRBJ2-1,TRBV7-3,CASSSQTSGVFNEQFF
TRBJ1-5,TRBV2,CASSDSYSNQPQHF
TRBJ1-1,TRBV5-1,CASSSTGVTEAFF
TRBJ2-3,TRBV7-9,CASSLPRDTQYF
TRBJ1-1,TRBV7-3,CASSLTLVMNTEAFF
TRBJ2-5,TRBV5-8,CASILLGAGETQYF
TRBJ1-4,TRBV14,CASSPGQGANEKLFF
TRBJ2-3,TRBV11-3,CASSLETSGGANTQYF
TRBJ2-5,TRBV5-4,CASSLTSGSYQETQYF
TRBJ2-2,TRBV11-1,CASSLRTGGPGELFF
TRBJ2-7,TRBV9,CASSVESGGAGDEQYF
TRBJ1-4,TRBV19,CASSMGQGWATNEKLFF
TRBJ2-7,TRBV5-4,CASSLAQTYEQYF
TRBJ1-1,TRBV7-3,CASSPGLRRTEAFF
TRBJ2-4,TRBV12-2,CASRPRCQTLNIQYF
TRBJ2-5,TRBV30,CAWSPDSVWETQYF
TRBJ2-5,TRBV11-2,CASSTGLAGVQETQYF
TRBJ1-1,TRBV6-5,CASSYSPRRMNTEAFF
TRBJ1-1,TRBV5-1,CASSSRQGASAEAFF
TRBJ1-4,TRBV2,CASSEKGSSGQGSEKLFF
TRBJ1-5,TRBV7-9,CASSLGGRNFLGNQPQHF
TRBJ1-6,TRBV18,CASSPGTGLGSPLHF